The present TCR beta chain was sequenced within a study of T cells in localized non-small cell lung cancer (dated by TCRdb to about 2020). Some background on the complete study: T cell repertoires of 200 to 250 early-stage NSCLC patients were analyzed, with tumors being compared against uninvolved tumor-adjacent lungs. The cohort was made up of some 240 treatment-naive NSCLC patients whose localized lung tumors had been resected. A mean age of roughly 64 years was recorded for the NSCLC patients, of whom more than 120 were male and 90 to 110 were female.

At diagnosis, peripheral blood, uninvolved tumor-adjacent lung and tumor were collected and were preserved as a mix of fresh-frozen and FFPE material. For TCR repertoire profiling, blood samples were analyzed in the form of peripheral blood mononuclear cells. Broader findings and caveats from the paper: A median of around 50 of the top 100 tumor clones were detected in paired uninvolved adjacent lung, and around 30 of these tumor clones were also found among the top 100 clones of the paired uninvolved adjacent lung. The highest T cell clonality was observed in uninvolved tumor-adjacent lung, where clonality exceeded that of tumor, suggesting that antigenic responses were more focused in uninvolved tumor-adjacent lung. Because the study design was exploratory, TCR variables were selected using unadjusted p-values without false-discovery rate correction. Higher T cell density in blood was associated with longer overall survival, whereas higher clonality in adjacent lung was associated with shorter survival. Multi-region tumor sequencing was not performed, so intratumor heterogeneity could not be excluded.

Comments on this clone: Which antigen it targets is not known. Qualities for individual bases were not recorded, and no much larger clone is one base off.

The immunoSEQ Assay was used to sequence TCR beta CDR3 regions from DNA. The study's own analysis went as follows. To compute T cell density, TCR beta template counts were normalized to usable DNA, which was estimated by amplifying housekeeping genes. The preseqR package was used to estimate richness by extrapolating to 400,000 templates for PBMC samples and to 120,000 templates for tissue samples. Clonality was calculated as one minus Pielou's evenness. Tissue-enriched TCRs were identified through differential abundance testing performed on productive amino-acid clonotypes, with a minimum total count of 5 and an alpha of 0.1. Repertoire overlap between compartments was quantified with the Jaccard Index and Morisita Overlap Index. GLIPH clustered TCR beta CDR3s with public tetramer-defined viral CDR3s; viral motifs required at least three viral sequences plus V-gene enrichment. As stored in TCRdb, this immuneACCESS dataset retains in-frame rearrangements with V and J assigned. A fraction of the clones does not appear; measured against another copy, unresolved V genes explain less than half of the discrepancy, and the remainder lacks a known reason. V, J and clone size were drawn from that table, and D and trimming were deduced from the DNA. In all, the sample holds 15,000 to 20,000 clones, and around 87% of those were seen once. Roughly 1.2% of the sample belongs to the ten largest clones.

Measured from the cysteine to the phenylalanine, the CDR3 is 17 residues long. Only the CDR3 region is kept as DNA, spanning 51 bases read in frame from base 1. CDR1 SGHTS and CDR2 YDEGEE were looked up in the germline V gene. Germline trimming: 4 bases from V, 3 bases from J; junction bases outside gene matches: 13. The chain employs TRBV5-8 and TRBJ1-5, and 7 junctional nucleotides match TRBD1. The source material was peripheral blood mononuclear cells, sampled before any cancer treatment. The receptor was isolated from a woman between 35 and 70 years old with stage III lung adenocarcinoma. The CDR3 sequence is CASSKAPQGVHNQPQHF. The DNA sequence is TGTGCCAGCAGCAAGGCCCCGCAGGGGGTTCACAATCAGCCCCAGCATTTT. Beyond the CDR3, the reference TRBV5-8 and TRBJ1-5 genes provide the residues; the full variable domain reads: EAGVTQSPTHLIKTRGQQATLRCSPISGHTSVYWYQQALGLGLQFLLWYDEGEERNRGNFPPRFSGRQFPNYSSELNVNALELEDSALYLCASSKAPQGVHNQPQHFGDGTRLSIL.